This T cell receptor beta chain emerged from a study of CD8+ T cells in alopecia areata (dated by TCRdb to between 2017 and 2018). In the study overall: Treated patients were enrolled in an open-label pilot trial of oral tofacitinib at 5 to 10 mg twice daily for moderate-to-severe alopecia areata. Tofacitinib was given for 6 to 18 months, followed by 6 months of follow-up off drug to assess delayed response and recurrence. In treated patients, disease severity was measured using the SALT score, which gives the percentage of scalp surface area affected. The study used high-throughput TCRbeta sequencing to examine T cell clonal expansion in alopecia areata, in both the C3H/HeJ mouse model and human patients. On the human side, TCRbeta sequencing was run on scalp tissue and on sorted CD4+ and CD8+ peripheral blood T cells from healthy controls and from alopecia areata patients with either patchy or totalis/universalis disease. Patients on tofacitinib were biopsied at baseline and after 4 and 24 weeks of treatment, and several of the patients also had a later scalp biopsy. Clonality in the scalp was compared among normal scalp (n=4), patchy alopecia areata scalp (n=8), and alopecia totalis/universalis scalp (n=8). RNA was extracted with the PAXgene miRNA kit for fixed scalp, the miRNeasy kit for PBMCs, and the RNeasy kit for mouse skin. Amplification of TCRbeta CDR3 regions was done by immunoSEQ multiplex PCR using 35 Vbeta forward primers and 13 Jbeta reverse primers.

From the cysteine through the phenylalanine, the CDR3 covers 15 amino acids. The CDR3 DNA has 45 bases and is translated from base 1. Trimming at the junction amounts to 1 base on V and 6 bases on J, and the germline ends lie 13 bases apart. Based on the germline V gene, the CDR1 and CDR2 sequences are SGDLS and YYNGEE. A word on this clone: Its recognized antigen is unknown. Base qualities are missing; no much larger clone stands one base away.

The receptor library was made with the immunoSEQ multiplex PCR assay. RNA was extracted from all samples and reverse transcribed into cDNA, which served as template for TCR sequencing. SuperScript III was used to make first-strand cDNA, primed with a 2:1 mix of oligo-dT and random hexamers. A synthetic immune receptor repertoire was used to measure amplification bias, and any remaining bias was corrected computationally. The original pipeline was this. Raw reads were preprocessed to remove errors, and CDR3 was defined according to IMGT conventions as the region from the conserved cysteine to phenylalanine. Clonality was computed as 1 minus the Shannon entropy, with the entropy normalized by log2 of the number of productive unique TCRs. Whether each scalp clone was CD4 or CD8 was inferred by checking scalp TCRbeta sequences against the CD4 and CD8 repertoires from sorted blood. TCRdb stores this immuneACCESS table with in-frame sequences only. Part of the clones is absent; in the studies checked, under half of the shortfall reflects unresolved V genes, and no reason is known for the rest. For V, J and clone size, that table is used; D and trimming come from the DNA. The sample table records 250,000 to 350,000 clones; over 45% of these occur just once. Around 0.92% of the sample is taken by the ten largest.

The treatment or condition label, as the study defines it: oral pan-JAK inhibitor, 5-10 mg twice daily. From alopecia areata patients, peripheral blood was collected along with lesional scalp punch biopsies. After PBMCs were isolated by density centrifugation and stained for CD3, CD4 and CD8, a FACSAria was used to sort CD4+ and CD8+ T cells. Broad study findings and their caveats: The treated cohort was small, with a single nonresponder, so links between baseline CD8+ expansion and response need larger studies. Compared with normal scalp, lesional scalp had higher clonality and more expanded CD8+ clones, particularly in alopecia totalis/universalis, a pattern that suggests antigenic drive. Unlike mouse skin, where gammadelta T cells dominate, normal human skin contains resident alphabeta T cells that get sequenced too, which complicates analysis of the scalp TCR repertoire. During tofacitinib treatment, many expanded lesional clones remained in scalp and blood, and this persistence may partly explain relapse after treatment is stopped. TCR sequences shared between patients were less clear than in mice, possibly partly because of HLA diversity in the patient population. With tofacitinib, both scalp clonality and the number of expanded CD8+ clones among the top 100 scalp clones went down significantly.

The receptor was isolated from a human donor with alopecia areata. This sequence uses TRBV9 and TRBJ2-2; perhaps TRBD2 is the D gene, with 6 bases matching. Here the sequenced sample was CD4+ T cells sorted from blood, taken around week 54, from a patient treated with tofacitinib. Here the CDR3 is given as CASSVRGTAPGELFF. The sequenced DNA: TGTGCCAGCAGCGTACGGGGGACGGCACCCGGGGAGCTGTTTTTT.